This passage covers 7 T cell receptor beta chains from one sample sequenced in a study of T-cell reconstitution after alpha-beta-depleted transplantation in children. During its preparation, the TCRbeta library received unique molecular identifiers. Each CDR3 protein is one row after TCRdb ran MiXCR on the PCR reads. The sample yields under 300,000 distinct CDR3 sequences, approximately 9.9% seen once. The sample consisted of PBMCs from the stem cell graft donor, taken from the stem cell graft. These receptors all come from a human donor who donated a stem cell graft to a child with SCID.

This clonotype appeared many times. The chain carries TRBV7-8 and TRBJ1-5; possibly TRBD1 for D (5 bases). V lost 5 bases, J lost 0 bases, and 11 bases lay in between. The CDR3 totals 15 residues. Germline V lookup: CDR1 SGHVS, CDR2 FQNEAQ. The CDR3 DNA reads as TGTGCCAGCAGCCCTCGGGACTCTAGCAATCAGCCCCAGCATTTT. This encodes CASSPRDSSNQPQHF.

At least ten counts were recorded for this clonotype. CDR3 in amino acids: CASSQRKLGDTEAFF. CDR3 bases: TGCGCCAGCAGCCAACGAAAATTAGGGGACACTGAAGCTTTCTTT. The chain links TRBV4-1 to TRBJ1-1; D possibly corresponds to TRBD1 (5 bases). V lost 2 bases to trimming and J lost 3 bases, with 13 bases between them. Germline V lookup: CDR1 MGHRA, CDR2 YSYEKL. This CDR3 is 15 amino acids long.

At least ten counts were recorded for this clonotype. The CDR3 loop is CASSLDLRVQETQYF. The CDR3 region has the DNA TGTGCCAGCAGCTTAGATCTAAGGGTGCAAGAGACCCAGTACTTC. This chain uses TRBV11-2 with TRBJ2-5; no reliable D call. The CDR3 is made up of 15 amino acids. Trimming removed 0 bases from V and 2 bases from J, with 10 bases in between. Germline CDR1 reads SGHAT; CDR2 reads FQNNGV.

This clonotype was seen a handful of times. The V call is TRBV20-1, the J call TRBJ2-7, with TRBD2 matching 9 bases. The CDR3 consists of 14 residues. CDR1 is DFQATT, CDR2 SNEGSKA, per germline (reference sequence). Germline trimming cut 6 bases from V and 3 bases from J; bases unmatched to any gene: 9. CDR3 nucleotide sequence: TGCAGTGCCCTTAGGGCGGGGGGGTTCTACGAGCAGTACTTC. Translation: CSALRAGGFYEQYF.

The rearrangement uses TRBV12-3 or TRBV12-4 and TRBJ2-5; the D gene could be TRBD1 or TRBD2 (6 bases each). V was shortened by 3 bases and J by 5 bases, with 10 bases between the two germline ends. The CDR3 has 13 amino acids. DNA for the CDR3: TGTGCCAGCAGTTTCCGGGGGCCGGAGACCCAGTACTTC. Protein product: CASSFRGPETQYF.

This clonotype appeared many times. The chain joins TRBV6-1 to TRBJ1-4, with a weak D call TRBD1 (6 bases). CDR3 size: 14 residues. Germline CDR1 MNHNS, CDR2 SASEGT. V lost 4 bases to trimming and J lost 4 bases, with 10 bases between them. In nucleotides, the CDR3 is TGTGCCAGCAGTGGACAGGCCCATAATGAAAAACTGTTTTTT. Encoded protein: CASSGQAHNEKLFF.

This clonotype has ten or more counts. The DNA of the CDR3 is TGCGCCAGCAGCCCCCCGGGGCCTGTTAATTCACCCCTCCACTTT. Its translation is CASSPPGPVNSPLHF. The chain carries TRBV5-1 and TRBJ1-6, with a tentative D call TRBD1 (5 bases). V shed 4 bases and J shed 6 bases, with 14 bases lying between them. Per germline, CDR1 SGHRS and CDR2 YFSETQ. The CDR3 has 15 amino acids.